The present T cell receptor (beta chain) was sequenced within a study of T cell changes during pregnancy in multiple sclerosis. This clone was seen a handful of times. Method: immunoSEQ multiplex PCR; TCRdb's copy keeps in-frame clones and lacks some. The sample lists tens of thousands of clones, approximately 92% occurring once. CDR3 length: 14 amino acids. Germline assignment: CDR1 LNHNV and CDR2 YYDKDF (reference sequence). After removal of 1 base from V and 7 bases from J, the junction contained 0 bases not matched to a gene. V usage is TRBV15 and J usage is TRBJ1-4; 10 bases are shared with TRBD1. The sample here was CD4+ T cells from peripheral blood mononuclear cells, taken in the first trimester of pregnancy. This TCR came from a female donor with multiple sclerosis, enrolled in a pregnancy study. The CDR3, as DNA: TGTGCCACCAGCAGAGGGACAGGGGGTGAAAAACTGTTTTTT. Its protein is CATSRGTGGEKLFF.